This T cell receptor beta chain is from a study of Ad26.COV2.S vaccination and SARS-CoV-2 variants. Per the germline V gene, CDR1 is SGHTA and CDR2 is FQGNSA. The CDR3 contains 16 residues. V was cut by 5 bases and J by 5 bases, with 21 bases left in between. Method: immunoSEQ multiplex PCR; TCRdb's copy keeps in-frame clones and lacks some. The sample holds some 340,000 clones, about 86% seen once. In this sample, this clone turned up a few times. Its antigen is still unknown. As for treatment: 15 to 20 received Ad26.COV2.S at low or high dose, single or two shots; 5 received placebo; per-sample allocation not given. Day 63 after the first vaccine or placebo injection was the time point for sampling. Study findings and constraints: Possibly, TCR breadth and depth analyses underestimated total T cell responses.

The material sequenced was peripheral blood, taken in a trial of Ad26.COV2.S vaccine versus placebo. This rearrangement joins TRBV7-2 to TRBJ1-2, with D unresolved. The source is a person between 18 and 59 years old who received the Ad26.COV2.S COVID-19 vaccine or a placebo. The CDR3 DNA reads as TGTGCCAGCAGCCCCCCGGCCAGGAACTCCTTTTATGGCTACACCTTC. Translating gives CASSPPARNSFYGYTF.